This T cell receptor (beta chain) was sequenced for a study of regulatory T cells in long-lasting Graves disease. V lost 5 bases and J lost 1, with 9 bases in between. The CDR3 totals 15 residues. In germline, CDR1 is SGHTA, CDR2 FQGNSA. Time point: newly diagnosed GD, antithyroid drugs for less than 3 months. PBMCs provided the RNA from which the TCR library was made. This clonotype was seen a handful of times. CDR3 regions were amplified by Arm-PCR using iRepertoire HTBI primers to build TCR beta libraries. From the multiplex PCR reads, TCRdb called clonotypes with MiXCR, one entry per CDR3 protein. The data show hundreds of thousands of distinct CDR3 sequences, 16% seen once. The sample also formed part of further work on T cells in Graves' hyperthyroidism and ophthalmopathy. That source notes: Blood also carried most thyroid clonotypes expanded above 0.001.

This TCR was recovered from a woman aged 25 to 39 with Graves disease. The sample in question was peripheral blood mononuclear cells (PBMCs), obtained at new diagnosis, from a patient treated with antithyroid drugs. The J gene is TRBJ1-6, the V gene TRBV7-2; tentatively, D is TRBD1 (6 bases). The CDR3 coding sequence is TGTGCCAGCAGCACCAGGGGATCCTATAATTCACCCCTCCACTTT. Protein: CASSTRGSYNSPLHF.